These 16 T cell receptor beta chains originate from one sample sequenced in a study of blood T cell repertoires in COVID-19 (dated by TCRdb to about 2020). Library preparation employed the immunoSEQ multiplex PCR assay. TCRdb took this table from immuneACCESS and kept in-frame rearrangements with V and J called. Such tables lack part of the clones; where checked against another copy, unresolved V genes explain under half of the gap, and the rest is unexplained. The sample yields roughly 77,000 clones; approximately 73% were counted once. About 16% of the sample is held by the ten biggest clonotypes. Sequencing was performed on peripheral blood. These TCRs come from a man between 60 and 75 years old with COVID-19, enrolled during active disease.

This rearrangement joins TRBV5-1 to TRBJ2-5; D uncertain. This CDR3 region has 12 residues. Per the germline V gene, CDR1 is SGHRS and CDR2 is YFSETQ. The V gene lost 0 bases and the J gene lost 5 bases, with 5 bases spanning the gap. The DNA for the CDR3 is TGCGCCAGCAGCTTGGCCGGGGAGACCCAGTACTTC. Its translation: CASSLAGETQYF.

The rearrangement joins TRBV7-3 to TRBJ2-7, with 14 bases fitting TRBD2. V lost 4 bases and J lost 5; bases outside the gene matches: 13. Germline V gene sequence: CDR1 SGHTA, CDR2 FQGTGA. CDR3 length equals 18 residues. The CDR3 DNA reads TGTGCCAGCAGCTCCGGGGCGTACCGGACTAGCGGGGGGAACGAGCAGTACTTC. Amino acid sequence: CASSSGAYRTSGGNEQYF.

This chain joins TRBV29-1 and TRBJ2-4; 14 nucleotides align to TRBD2. V lost 7 bases, J lost 5 bases, and 4 bases stayed unmatched. Germline CDR1 and CDR2: SQVTM and ANQGSEA. The CDR3 covers 14 residues. CDR3 DNA: TGCAGCGGACGACTAGCGGGAGGGGAAAACATTCAGTACTTC. It specifies CSGRLAGGENIQYF.

This chain uses TRBV15 with TRBJ2-2, with a weak D call TRBD1 (7 bases). Germline V CDR1 and CDR2: LNHNV, YYDKDF (reference sequence). The CDR3 length is 18 residues. The ends were cut back, 0 bases at V and 4 bases at J, with 18 bases in the middle. CDR3: CATSREGWRGRGTGELFF. CDR3 in DNA: TGTGCCACCAGCAGAGAGGGCTGGAGGGGGCGCGGCACCGGGGAGCTGTTTTTT.

The chain combines TRBV3-1 (or the pseudogene TRBV3-2) with TRBJ2-2; tentative D call: TRBD2 (7 bases). V was cut by 2 bases and J by 6 bases, with 10 bases left in between. The CDR3 contains 14 residues. Germline CDR1 LGHDT, CDR2 YNNKEL (reference sequence). The CDR3 DNA sequence: TGTGCCAGCAGCCAAAGGGGGGGTTCCGGGGAGCTGTTTTTT. This sequence encodes CASSQRGGSGELFF.

This chain links TRBV9 with TRBJ2-3; D is perhaps TRBD2 (5 bases). CDR1 is SGDLS and CDR2 is YYNGEE in the germline V gene. V was cut by 0 bases and J by 2 bases, with 13 bases left in between. The CDR3 contains 16 residues. CDR3 region: CASSVAPGTTTDTQYF. The CDR3 region has the DNA TGTGCCAGCAGCGTAGCCCCGGGAACTACCACAGATACGCAGTATTTT.

The gene calls are TRBV7-6 and TRBJ1-2, with D perhaps matching TRBD1 (6 bases). V was pared by 10 bases and J by 4 bases, with 10 bases between. The germline gives CDR1 SGHVS, CDR2 FNYEAQ. The CDR3 totals 11 residues. This CDR3 is CATGGPYGYTF. The CDR3 nucleotides are TGTGCCACGGGGGGGCCCTATGGCTACACCTTC.

The count of this clone is one. CDR3 sequence reads: CASTGRVDQPQHF. The CDR3 DNA reads TGTGCCAGTACTGGCAGGGTGGATCAGCCCCAGCATTTT. The chain recombines TRBV19 with TRBJ1-5; D might be TRBD1 (5 bases). The CDR3 has 13 amino acids. The germline V gene encodes CDR1 LNHDA and CDR2 SQIVND (reference sequence). Trimming took off 7 bases at V and 5 bases at J, with 12 bases between the two ends.

This clone was seen a few times. V usage is TRBV19 and J usage is TRBJ1-5; TRBD1 agrees at 8 bases. Germline V CDR1 and CDR2: LNHDA, SQIVND (reference sequence). With V trimmed by 3 bases and J by 7 bases, 8 bases remained unmatched. This CDR3 has 15 residues. DNA of the CDR3: TGTGCCAGTAGTATGGACAGGGAAGGTGGACAGCCCCAGCATTTT. Its translation is CASSMDREGGQPQHF.

The rearrangement joins TRBV5-1 to TRBJ1-1, with 8 bases fitting TRBD1. The CDR3 consists of 18 residues. With V trimmed by 0 bases and J by 3 bases, 13 bases remained unmatched. Germline loops: CDR1 SGHRS, CDR2 YFSETQ. As DNA, the CDR3 is TGCGCCAGCAGCTTGGCCGGCCAGGGGGCGCGTTTTGACACTGAAGCTTTCTTT. The encoded protein is CASSLAGQGARFDTEAFF.

V usage is TRBV30 and J usage is TRBJ1-2; D uncertain. Trimming pared 3 bases from V and 5 bases from J, leaving 7 bases between. The V gene's germline CDR1 is GTSNPN and CDR2 SVGIG (reference sequence). The CDR3 has 11 residues. Written as DNA, the CDR3 is TGTGCCTGGAGATATCGGTATGGCTACACCTTC. This encodes CAWRYRYGYTF.

The chain links TRBV5-1 to TRBJ1-3, with 11 bases fitting TRBD1. Germline CDR1 reads SGHRS; CDR2 reads YFSETQ. CDR3 length equals 16 residues. The J segment lost 2 bases and the V segment lost 2 bases, leaving 3 bases of the junction unmatched. CDR3 nucleotides: TGCGCCAGCAGCTTAATGGGACAGGGGGCTGGAAACACCATATATTTT. Protein sequence: CASSLMGQGAGNTIYF.

This clone was detected once. This chain links TRBV19 with TRBJ2-1, with 7 nucleotides matching TRBD2. The CDR3 consists of 14 residues. Looked up from germline, CDR1 is LNHDA and CDR2 is SQIVND (reference sequence). V dropped 3 bases and J dropped 9; count of bases not matched to a gene: 8. This CDR3 is CASSMAGAGFEQFF. CDR3 nucleotide sequence: TGTGCCAGTAGTATGGCGGGAGCGGGTTTTGAGCAGTTCTTC.

This rearrangement joins TRBV4-2 to TRBJ2-3, with 11 bases aligning to TRBD2. In germline, CDR1 is LGHNA, CDR2 YNFKEQ. The CDR3 runs 18 residues. Germline trimming cut 0 bases from V and 6 bases from J; bases unmatched to any gene: 11. The CDR3 loop reads CASSQDPDSGRAADTQYF. In nucleotides, the CDR3 is TGTGCCAGCAGCCAAGATCCGGATAGCGGGAGGGCGGCCGATACGCAGTATTTT.

The CDR3, as DNA: TGCGCCAGCAGCTTGGATGGCGGGAGGGGAGATACGCAGTATTTT. This translates into CASSLDGGRGDTQYF. The chain carries TRBV5-1 and TRBJ2-3; 9 nucleotides agree with TRBD2. CDR1 is SGHRS and CDR2 is YFSETQ in the germline V gene. The CDR3 covers 15 residues. Germline trimming cut 0 bases from V and 5 bases from J; bases unmatched to any gene: 4.

This clone has only a few counts. This rearrangement joins TRBV11-3 to TRBJ2-7, with 8 bases that match TRBD1. Germline V gives CDR1 SGHNT, CDR2 YENEEA. This CDR3 region has 14 residues. J lost 3 bases, V lost 6 bases, and 7 bases had no gene match. The CDR3 here is CASRQGARGYEQYF. For the CDR3, the DNA is TGTGCCAGCAGGCAGGGGGCGAGAGGCTACGAGCAGTACTTC.